A single T cell receptor beta chain is shown here with its context. Which antigen it targets is not known. No qualities accompany the bases; no much larger clone lies one base away. After approximately 11 days of culture, CD4+ T cells were isolated with the EasySep CD4+ T cell isolation kit. Negative nucleocapsid antibody results before and after vaccination confirmed that the healthy vaccine recipients had no prior SARS-CoV-2 infection. Half of the culture medium was replaced with fresh IL-2-containing medium on days 3 and 7. Each peptide stimulation condition was cultured in triplicate wells unless otherwise noted. Using Ficoll-Paque Plus gradient centrifugation, PBMC were separated from whole blood and then either used fresh or cryopreserved at -140C. The QIAamp micro DNA kit was used to extract genomic DNA from the cultured CD4+ T cells. Library preparation was by the immunoSEQ multiplex PCR assay. TCR beta CDR3 sequencing was performed on DNA from the cultured, isolated CD4+ T cells. Per the original workflow: Non-productive TCR sequences were discarded, and reads were trimmed to the CDR3 region, with only CDR3s of 7 or more amino acids retained. The MANAFEST web app was used to pick out antigen-specific clonotypes by comparing their expansion in peptide wells with that in reference cultures. For clones to be considered positive, expansion at FDR<0.05 versus reference and all other wells, an odds ratio above 5, and a frequency above 0.1% in two replicate wells were required. Cross-reactive clonotypes were defined as significantly expanded in SARS-CoV-2 spike wells and in at least one common cold coronavirus spike condition. CDR3 similarity was assessed by Levenshtein distance with the stringdist R package, and unrooted trees were built with ape in R 3.6.1. TCRdb retrieved this table from immuneACCESS and kept in-frame rearrangements only. Not all clones are present; in checked studies, unresolved V genes account for under half, and no reason is known for the remainder. The V and J calls and clone size were taken over from that table, and D and trimming were inferred from the DNA. The sample table holds around 70,000 clones, of which 60% to 80% were seen once. The ten largest clones add up to roughly 2% of the sample.

For CDR1 and CDR2, the germline V gene lists KGHSH and LQKENI. V loses 1 base, J loses 4 bases, and the germline ends lie 16 bases apart. The CDR3 starts with the cysteine, ends with the phenylalanine, and has 16 residues. Only the CDR3 portion is preserved as DNA: 48 bases, with reading frame beginning at the first base. These data originate in a study of vaccination effects on CD4 cells after COVID-19 (dated by TCRdb to 2021 to 2024). Background for the entire study: In the ViraFEST assay, PBMC were stimulated with viral peptide pools, and antigen-specific CD4+ T cell clonotypes were then identified by expansion using TCR sequencing. Each participant received two doses of an mRNA SARS-CoV-2 vaccine, either BNT162b2 or mRNA-1273. A few million PBMC per well were cultured with 10 ug/ml peptides in IMDM containing about 5% human AB serum, around 10 IU/ml IL-2 and gentamicin. In both COVID-19 convalescent patients and infection-naive vaccine recipients, the study compared SARS-CoV-2 spike-specific CD4+ TCR repertoires from before mRNA vaccination with those from after it. Altogether, about 10 COVID-19 convalescent patients and several SARS-CoV-2-naive healthy vaccine recipients made up the full study. Cultures from other donors in the study were sequenced with the Oncomine TCR Beta short-read assay on an Illumina iSeq 100. Broad study findings and their caveats: In healthy vaccine recipients, vaccine-induced clones were almost all SARS-CoV-2 mono-reactive, with only 1 of 255 cross-reactive with common cold coronaviruses. At late post-vaccination timepoints, both infection-induced and vaccine-induced clones showed marked clonal contraction, consistent with waning T cell responses. The study was limited by a small number of convalescent patients and lacked early post-infection timepoints.

In this chain, TRBV18 is recombined with TRBJ1-1, with the identity of the D gene unclear. This sequence was found in a human donor who received a COVID-19 vaccine. Sequenced material: CD4+ T cells from PBMCs cultured without peptide, taken before COVID-19 vaccination. This receptor carries the CDR3 CASSPQNRGSGTEAFF. The DNA reads as follows: TGTGCCAGCTCACCACAAAACCGGGGTAGCGGCACTGAAGCTTTCTTT.